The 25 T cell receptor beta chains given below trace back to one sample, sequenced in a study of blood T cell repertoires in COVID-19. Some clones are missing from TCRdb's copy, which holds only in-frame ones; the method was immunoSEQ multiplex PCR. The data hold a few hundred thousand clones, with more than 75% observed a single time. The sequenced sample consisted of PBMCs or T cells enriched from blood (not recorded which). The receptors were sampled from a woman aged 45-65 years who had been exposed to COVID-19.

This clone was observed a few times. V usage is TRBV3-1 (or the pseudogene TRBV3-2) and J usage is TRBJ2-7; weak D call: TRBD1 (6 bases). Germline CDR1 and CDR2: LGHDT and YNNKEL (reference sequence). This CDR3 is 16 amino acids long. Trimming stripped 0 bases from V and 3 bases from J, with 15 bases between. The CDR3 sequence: CASSQEEGTPNYEQYF. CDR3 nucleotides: TGTGCCAGCAGCCAAGAAGAAGGGACACCCAACTACGAGCAGTACTTC.

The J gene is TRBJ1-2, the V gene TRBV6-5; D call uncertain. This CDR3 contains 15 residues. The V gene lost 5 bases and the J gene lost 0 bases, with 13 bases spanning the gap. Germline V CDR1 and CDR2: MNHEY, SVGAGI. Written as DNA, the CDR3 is TGTGCCAGCAGTATCGAGAGGGCGGCTAACTATGGCTACACCTTC. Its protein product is CASSIERAANYGYTF.

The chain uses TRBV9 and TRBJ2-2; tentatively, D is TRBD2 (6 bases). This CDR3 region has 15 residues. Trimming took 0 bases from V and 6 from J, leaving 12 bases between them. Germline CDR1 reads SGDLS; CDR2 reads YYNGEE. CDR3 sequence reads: CASSVDRRGPGELFF. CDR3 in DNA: TGTGCCAGCAGCGTAGACAGGCGGGGACCCGGGGAGCTGTTTTTT.

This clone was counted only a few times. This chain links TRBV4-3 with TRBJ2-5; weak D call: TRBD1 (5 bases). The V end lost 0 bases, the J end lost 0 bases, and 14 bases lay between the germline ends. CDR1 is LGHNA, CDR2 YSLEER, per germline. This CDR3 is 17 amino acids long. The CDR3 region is CASSQDRTNSYQETQYF. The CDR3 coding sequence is TGCGCCAGCAGCCAAGATCGGACAAACTCGTACCAAGAGACCCAGTACTTC.

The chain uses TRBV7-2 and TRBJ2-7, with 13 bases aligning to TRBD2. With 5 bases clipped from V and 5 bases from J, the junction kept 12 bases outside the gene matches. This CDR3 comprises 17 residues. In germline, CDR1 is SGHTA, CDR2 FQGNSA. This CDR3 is CASSLGLAGAPGHEQYF. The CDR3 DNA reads TGTGCCAGCAGCCTAGGACTAGCGGGGGCGCCGGGACACGAGCAGTACTTC. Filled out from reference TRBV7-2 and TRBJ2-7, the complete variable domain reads GAGVSQSPSNKVTEKGKDVELRCDPISGHTALYWYRQSLGQGLEFLIYFQGNSAPDKSGLPSDRFSAERTGGSVSTLTIQRTQQEDSAVYLCASSLGLAGAPGHEQYFGPGTRLTVT.

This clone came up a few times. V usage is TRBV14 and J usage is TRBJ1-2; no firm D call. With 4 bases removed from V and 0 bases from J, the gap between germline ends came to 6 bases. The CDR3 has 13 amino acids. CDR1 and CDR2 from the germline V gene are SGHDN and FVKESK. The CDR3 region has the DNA TGTGCCAGCAGCCTACAGCCTAACTATGGCTACACCTTC. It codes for CASSLQPNYGYTF.

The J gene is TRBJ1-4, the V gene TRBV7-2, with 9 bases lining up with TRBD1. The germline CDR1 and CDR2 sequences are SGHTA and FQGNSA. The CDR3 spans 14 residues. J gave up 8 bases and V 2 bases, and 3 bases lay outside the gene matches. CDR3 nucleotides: TGTGCCAGCAGCTTAAGACAGGGGGGCGAAAAACTGTTTTTT. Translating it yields CASSLRQGGEKLFF.

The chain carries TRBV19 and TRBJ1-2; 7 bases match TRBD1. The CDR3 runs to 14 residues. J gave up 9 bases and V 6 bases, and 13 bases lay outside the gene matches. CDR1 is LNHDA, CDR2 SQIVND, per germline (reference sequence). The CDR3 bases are TGTGCCAGTAGCGAGGCGAGGGGGCTTCTAAGCTACACCTTC. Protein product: CASSEARGLLSYTF.

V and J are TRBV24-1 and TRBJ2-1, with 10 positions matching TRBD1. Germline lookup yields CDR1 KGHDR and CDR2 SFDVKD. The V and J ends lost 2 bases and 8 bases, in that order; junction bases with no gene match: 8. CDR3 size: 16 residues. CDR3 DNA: TGTGCCACCAGTGATTCACGACAGGGGGCGCTTCATGAGCAGTTCTTC. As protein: CATSDSRQGALHEQFF.

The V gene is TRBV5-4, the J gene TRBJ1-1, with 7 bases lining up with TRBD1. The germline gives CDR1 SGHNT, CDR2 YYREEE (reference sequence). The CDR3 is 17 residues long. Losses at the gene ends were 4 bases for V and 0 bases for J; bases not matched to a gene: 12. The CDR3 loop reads CASSPGQEGIMNTEAFF. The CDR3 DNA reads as TGTGCCAGCAGCCCCGGACAGGAAGGGATTATGAACACTGAAGCTTTCTTT.

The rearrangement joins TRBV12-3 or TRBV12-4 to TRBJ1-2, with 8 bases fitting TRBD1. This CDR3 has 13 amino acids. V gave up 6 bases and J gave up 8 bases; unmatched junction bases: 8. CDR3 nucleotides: TGTGCCAGCAGGCGGACAGGGAGAGGAGGCTACACCTTC. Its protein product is CASRRTGRGGYTF.

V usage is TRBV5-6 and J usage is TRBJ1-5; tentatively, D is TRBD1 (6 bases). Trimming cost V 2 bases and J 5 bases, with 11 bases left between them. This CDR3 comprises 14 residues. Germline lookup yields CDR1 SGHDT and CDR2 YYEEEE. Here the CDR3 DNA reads TGTGCCAGCAGCTTAGGGGCAGGGGATCAGCCCCAGCATTTT. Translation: CASSLGAGDQPQHF.

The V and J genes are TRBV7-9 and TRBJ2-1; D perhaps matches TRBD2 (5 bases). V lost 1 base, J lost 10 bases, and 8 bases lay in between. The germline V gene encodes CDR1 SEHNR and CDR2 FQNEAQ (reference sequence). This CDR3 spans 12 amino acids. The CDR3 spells CASSLESGEQFF. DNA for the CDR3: TGTGCCAGCAGCTTAGAATCGGGAGAGCAGTTCTTC.

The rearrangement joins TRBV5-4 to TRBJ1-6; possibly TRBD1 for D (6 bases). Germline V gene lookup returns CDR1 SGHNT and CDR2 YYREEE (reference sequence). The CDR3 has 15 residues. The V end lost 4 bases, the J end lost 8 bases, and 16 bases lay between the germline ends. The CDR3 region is CASSPGVIEDSPLHF. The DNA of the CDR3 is TGTGCCAGCAGCCCAGGGGTGATTGAGGATTCACCCCTCCACTTT.

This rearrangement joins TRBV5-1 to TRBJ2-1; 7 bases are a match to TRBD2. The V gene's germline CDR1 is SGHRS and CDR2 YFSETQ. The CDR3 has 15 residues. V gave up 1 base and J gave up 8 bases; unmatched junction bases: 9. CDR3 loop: CASSLLGLLADEQFF. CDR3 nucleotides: TGCGCCAGCAGCTTGTTGGGCCTCCTAGCGGATGAGCAGTTCTTC.

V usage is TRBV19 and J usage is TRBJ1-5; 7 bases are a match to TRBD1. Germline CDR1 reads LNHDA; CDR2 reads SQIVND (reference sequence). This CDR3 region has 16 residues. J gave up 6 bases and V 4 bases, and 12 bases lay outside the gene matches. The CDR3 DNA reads TGTGCCAGTAGTAGAGGGGGCACAGGGTTAGGTCAGCCCCAGCATTTT. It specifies CASSRGGTGLGQPQHF.

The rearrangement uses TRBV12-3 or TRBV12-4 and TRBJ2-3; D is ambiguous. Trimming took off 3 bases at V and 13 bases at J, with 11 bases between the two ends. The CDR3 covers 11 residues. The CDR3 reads CASSLDRVKYF. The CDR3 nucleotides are TGTGCCAGCAGTTTGGATCGGGTCAAGTATTTT.

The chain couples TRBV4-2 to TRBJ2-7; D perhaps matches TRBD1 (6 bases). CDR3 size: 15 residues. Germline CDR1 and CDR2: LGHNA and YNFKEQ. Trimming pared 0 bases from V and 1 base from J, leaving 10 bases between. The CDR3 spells CASSQDVGQSYEQYF. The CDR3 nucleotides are TGTGCCAGCAGCCAAGATGTCGGACAGTCCTACGAGCAGTACTTC.

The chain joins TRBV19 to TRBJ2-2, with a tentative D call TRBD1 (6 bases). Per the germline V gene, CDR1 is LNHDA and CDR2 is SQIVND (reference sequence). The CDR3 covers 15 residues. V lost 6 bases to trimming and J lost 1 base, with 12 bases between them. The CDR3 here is CASRKLGQNTGELFF. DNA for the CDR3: TGTGCCAGTAGGAAACTGGGACAGAACACCGGGGAGCTGTTTTTT.

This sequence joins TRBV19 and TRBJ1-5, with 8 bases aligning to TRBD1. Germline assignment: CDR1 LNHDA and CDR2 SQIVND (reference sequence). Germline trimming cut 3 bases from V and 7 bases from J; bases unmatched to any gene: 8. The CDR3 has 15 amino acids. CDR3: CASSIQGARGQPQHF. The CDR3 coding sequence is TGTGCCAGTAGTATTCAGGGGGCGCGAGGCCAGCCCCAGCATTTT.

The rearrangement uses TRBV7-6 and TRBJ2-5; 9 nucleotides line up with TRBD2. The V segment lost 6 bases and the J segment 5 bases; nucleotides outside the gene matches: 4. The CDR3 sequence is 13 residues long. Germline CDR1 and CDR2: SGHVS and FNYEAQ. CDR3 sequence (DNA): TGTGCCAGCAGGTCAAGCGGGGGGGAGACCCAGTACTTC. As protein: CASRSSGGETQYF.

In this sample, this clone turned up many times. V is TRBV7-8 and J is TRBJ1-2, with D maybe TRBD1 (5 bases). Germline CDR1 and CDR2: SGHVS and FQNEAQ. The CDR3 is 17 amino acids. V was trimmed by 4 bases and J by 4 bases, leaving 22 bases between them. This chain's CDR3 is CASSSAEPFRQSYGYTF. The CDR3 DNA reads TGTGCCAGCAGCTCGGCGGAACCCTTTCGACAGAGCTATGGCTACACCTTC.

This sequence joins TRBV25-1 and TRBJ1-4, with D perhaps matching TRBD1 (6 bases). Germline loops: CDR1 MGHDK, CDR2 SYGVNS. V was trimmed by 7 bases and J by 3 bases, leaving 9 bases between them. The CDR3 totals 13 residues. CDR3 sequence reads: CASNDRPNEKLFF. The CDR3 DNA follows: TGTGCCAGCAACGACAGGCCTAATGAAAAACTGTTTTTT.

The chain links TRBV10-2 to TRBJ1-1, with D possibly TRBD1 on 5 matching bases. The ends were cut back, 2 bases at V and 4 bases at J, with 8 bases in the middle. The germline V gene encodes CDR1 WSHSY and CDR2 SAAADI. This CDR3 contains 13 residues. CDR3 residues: CASSELGLTEAFF. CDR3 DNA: TGCGCCAGCAGTGAGCTGGGGCTCACTGAAGCTTTCTTT.

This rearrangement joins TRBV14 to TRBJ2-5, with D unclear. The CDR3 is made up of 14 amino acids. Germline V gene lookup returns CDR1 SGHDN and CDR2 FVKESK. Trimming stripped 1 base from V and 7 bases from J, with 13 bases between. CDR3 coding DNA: TGTGCCAGCAGCCAAGCCGTCGTGACGGGGACCCAGTACTTC. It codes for CASSQAVVTGTQYF.